The 22 T cell receptor beta chains below come from one sample, sequenced in a study of T-cell memory formation after mild COVID-19. TCRdb fed the 5' RACE reads into MiXCR, producing one record per CDR3 protein. The sample lists about 310,000 distinct CDR3 sequences, approximately 20% occurring once. The sample comprised PBMCs or a T cell subset sorted from them (not recorded which). The source is a man aged 18-30 years who had mild COVID-19 (a few samples of this study predate the infection). Cell type and time point are not known.

CDR3 in amino acids: CASSLQGFFSGANVLTF. CDR3 nucleotides: TGTGCCAGCAGTTTGCAGGGGTTCTTCTCTGGGGCCAACGTCCTGACTTTC. The chain recombines TRBV12-3 or TRBV12-4 with TRBJ2-6; D perhaps matches TRBD1 (6 bases). The CDR3 is 17 residues long. Trimming took 3 bases from V and 0 from J, leaving 12 bases between them.

The chain carries TRBV11-2 and TRBJ2-3; 7 nucleotides line up with TRBD2. The CDR3 loop spans 15 amino acids. V lost 6 bases, J lost 1 base, and 7 bases stayed unmatched. The germline V gene encodes CDR1 SGHAT and CDR2 FQNNGV. The CDR3 DNA reads as TGTGCCAGCAGAGACCGGGGAGGGGGCACAGATACGCAGTATTTT. Translating it yields CASRDRGGGTDTQYF.

V is TRBV20-1 and J is TRBJ2-3, with TRBD2 matching over 8 bases. Germline trimming cut 1 base from V and 4 bases from J; bases unmatched to any gene: 7. Germline values: CDR1 DFQATT, CDR2 SNEGSKA (reference sequence). The CDR3 totals 15 residues. CDR3 in amino acids: CSARGSGGGADTQYF. As DNA, the CDR3 is TGCAGTGCTAGAGGAAGCGGGGGAGGCGCAGATACGCAGTATTTT.

The chain has TRBV5-5 and TRBJ2-2, with 8 positions matching TRBD1. This CDR3 is 15 amino acids long. The germline V gene encodes CDR1 SGHKS and CDR2 YYEKEE (reference sequence). V lost 5 bases to trimming and J lost 7 bases; unmatched junction nucleotides: 10. DNA of the CDR3: TGTGCCAGCAGTCCCAGGGGGCGAAGTATCGGGGAGCTGTTTTTT. Residues: CASSPRGRSIGELFF.

The chain is built from TRBV20-1 and TRBJ2-3, with 8 positions matching TRBD2. Germline values: CDR1 DFQATT, CDR2 SNEGSKA (reference sequence). The CDR3 runs 18 residues. The V gene end was trimmed by 6 bases and the J gene end by 3 bases; junction bases not matched to a gene: 20. The CDR3 region is CSAPGGGTGGFGTDTQYF. For the CDR3, the DNA is TGCAGTGCGCCGGGAGGGGGGACTGGCGGCTTCGGGACAGATACGCAGTATTTT.

The sample holds a few counts of this clonotype. V and J are TRBV11-2 and TRBJ2-5, with 9 bases fitting TRBD2. Germline values: CDR1 SGHAT, CDR2 FQNNGV. The trim removed 3 bases at V and 4 bases at J, leaving 9 bases unmatched. CDR3 size: 16 residues. The CDR3 reads CASSFSGTSLGETQYF. CDR3 nucleotides: TGTGCCAGCAGCTTTTCGGGGACTAGCCTGGGAGAGACCCAGTACTTC.

This clonotype was seen a few times. This chain joins TRBV18 and TRBJ2-3, with D hard to call. CDR3 size: 12 residues. V lost 3 bases and J 4 bases, leaving 5 bases between the germline ends. The germline V gene encodes CDR1 KGHSH and CDR2 LQKENI. The chain's CDR3 is CASSPSSDTQYF. DNA of the CDR3: TGTGCCAGCTCACCGTCGTCAGATACGCAGTATTTT.

V usage is TRBV4-3 and J usage is TRBJ1-4; TRBD1 is a possible D gene (6 bases). Trimming removed 2 bases from V and 3 bases from J, with 16 bases in between. CDR1 and CDR2 (germline): LGHNA, YSLEER. CDR3 length equals 17 residues. CDR3: CASSQWGARSSNEKLFF. The CDR3 coding sequence is TGCGCCAGCAGCCAATGGGGGGCACGCTCCTCTAATGAAAAACTGTTTTTT.

There are a few counts of this clonotype. V usage is TRBV4-2 and J usage is TRBJ2-5; TRBD1 matches 7 bases. Germline CDR1 LGHNA, CDR2 YNFKEQ. The CDR3 is made up of 16 amino acids. V gave up 3 bases and J gave up 4 bases; unmatched junction bases: 11. The CDR3 coding sequence is TGTGCCAGCAGCCAGGGGATACGGACAGGATTAGAGACCCAGTACTTC. The encoded protein is CASSQGIRTGLETQYF.

This sequence joins TRBV23-1 and TRBJ1-6; D call uncertain. TRBV23-1 falls under the ORF class, with uncertain function. The CDR3 is 14 residues long. V was pared by 10 bases and J by 3 bases, with 13 bases between. The CDR3 DNA sequence: TGCGCCATGCCGGGTGGAGACTATAATTCACCCCTCCACTTT. Its protein is CAMPGGDYNSPLHF.

This clonotype was seen more than once but under ten times. The rearrangement joins TRBV7-2 to TRBJ1-4; TRBD1 matches 7 bases. Germline CDR1 and CDR2: SGHTA and FQGNSA. There are 14 residues in the CDR3. J lost 2 bases, V lost 5 bases, and 2 bases had no gene match. The CDR3 DNA sequence: TGTGCCAGCAGCGCCAGGGGGACTAATGAAAAACTGTTTTTT. Translation: CASSARGTNEKLFF. Variable domain in full (rest from reference TRBV7-2 and TRBJ1-4): GAGVSQSPSNKVTEKGKDVELRCDPISGHTALYWYRQSLGQGLEFLIYFQGNSAPDKSGLPSDRFSAERTGGSVSTLTIQRTQQEDSAVYLCASSARGTNEKLFFGSGTQLSVL.

This sequence joins TRBV6-5 and TRBJ1-2; no reliable D call. This CDR3 is built from 14 residues. The germline CDR1 and CDR2 sequences are MNHEY and SVGAGI. The V and J ends lost 7 bases and 8 bases respectively, with 20 bases between them. CDR3 amino acids: CASKERLRSHGYTF. The CDR3 DNA follows: TGTGCCAGCAAAGAACGGTTAAGGTCCCACGGCTACACCTTC.

The chain joins TRBV10-1 to TRBJ2-7; a weak D match, TRBD1 (5 bases). Trimming stripped 2 bases from V and 3 bases from J, with 20 bases between. The length of the CDR3 is 17 residues. Germline V lookup: CDR1 WNHNN, CDR2 SYGVQD (reference sequence). CDR3 sequence reads: CASSEPNRGGRIYEQYF. As DNA, the CDR3 is TGCGCCAGCAGTGAGCCTAATAGGGGTGGACGGATCTACGAGCAGTACTTC.

The chain combines TRBV3-1 with TRBJ2-3, with D maybe TRBD2 (5 bases). V was shortened by 4 bases and J by 2 bases, with 19 bases between the two germline ends. There are 17 residues in the CDR3. Germline-derived CDR1 and CDR2 are LGHDT and YNNKEL (reference sequence). The CDR3: CASSRANPSRITDTQYF. The CDR3 bases are TGTGCCAGCAGCCGAGCAAACCCTAGCAGGATCACAGATACGCAGTATTTT.

The gene calls are TRBV28 and TRBJ2-7; perhaps TRBD1 as D (6 bases). Germline V gene sequence: CDR1 MDHEN, CDR2 SYDVKM. This CDR3 has 14 amino acids. With 6 bases removed from V and 7 bases from J, the gap between germline ends came to 19 bases. This chain's CDR3 is CASSTGSRFGEQYV. CDR3 coding DNA: TGTGCCAGCAGCACAGGGTCAAGATTCGGGGAGCAGTACGTC.

The chain has TRBV10-3 and TRBJ2-4; 14 bases are a match to TRBD2. The J segment lost 0 bases and the V segment lost 2 bases, leaving 3 bases of the junction unmatched. Looked up from germline, CDR1 is ENHRY and CDR2 is SYGVKD. The CDR3 runs 18 residues. The DNA for the CDR3 is TGTGCCATCAGTGAGGGACTAGCGGGGGGTCGAGCCAAAAACATTCAGTACTTC. Translated: CAISEGLAGGRAKNIQYF.

A few counts support this clonotype. V is TRBV6-6 and J is TRBJ1-2; maybe TRBD1 (6 bases). CDR3 length equals 14 residues. Germline assignment: CDR1 MNHNY and CDR2 SVGAGI (reference sequence). Trimming pared 5 bases from V and 3 bases from J, leaving 13 bases between. The CDR3 is CASSMIQGDYGYTF. CDR3 bases: TGTGCCAGCAGTATGATACAGGGAGACTATGGCTACACCTTC.

The CDR3 DNA reads TGCAGTGCTAGGGCGGGGGGCACTAATGAAAAACTGTTTTTT. This sequence encodes CSARAGGTNEKLFF. The V and J genes are TRBV20-1 and TRBJ1-4, with D possibly TRBD1 on 6 matching bases. The CDR3 spans 14 residues. CDR1 and CDR2 from the germline V gene are DFQATT and SNEGSKA (reference sequence). Trimming pared 3 bases from V and 2 bases from J, leaving 10 bases between.

This clonotype came up a few times. The J gene is TRBJ1-5, the V gene TRBV7-2; D call uncertain. Germline CDR1 reads SGHTA; CDR2 reads FQGNSA. Trimming left V 2 bases short and J 2 bases short, with 7 bases between. This CDR3 has 14 residues. Written as DNA, the CDR3 is TGTGCCAGCAGCTTAAGGCAGGGCAATCAGCCCCAGCATTTT. It yields the protein CASSLRQGNQPQHF.

This clonotype was observed a handful of times. V and J are TRBV5-1 and TRBJ2-7; D tentatively fits TRBD1 or TRBD2 (5 bases each). CDR3 length: 15 amino acids. Trimming removed 6 bases at V and 0 bases at J, with 16 bases between. Germline assignment: CDR1 SGHRS and CDR2 YFSETQ. The CDR3 region has the DNA TGCGCCAGCAAAGAGGGGCCCTCGTCCTCCTACGAGCAGTACTTC. This codes for CASKEGPSSSYEQYF.

V gene TRBV23-1 combines with J gene TRBJ1-5; D possibly corresponds to TRBD1 (6 bases). TRBV23-1 is marked as an open reading frame, function uncertain. V lost 2 bases and J lost 7, with 12 bases in between. CDR3 size: 14 residues. CDR3 sequence: CASSQPPGGQPQHF. CDR3 DNA sequence: TGCGCCAGCAGTCAACCGCCGGGGGGCCAGCCCCAGCATTTT.

The chain links TRBV20-1 to TRBJ2-1; 8 bases align to TRBD2. Germline lookup yields CDR1 DFQATT and CDR2 SNEGSKA (reference sequence). J gave up 7 bases and V 6 bases, and 5 bases lay outside the gene matches. This CDR3 spans 12 amino acids. The CDR3 nucleotides are TGCAGTGCCCGAGCGGGGGCGAATGAGCAGTTCTTC. Translated, it gives CSARAGANEQFF.